The 18 T cell receptor beta chains below were found in one sample sequenced in a study of control samples from healthy donors and cancer patients. The protocol was immunoSEQ multiplex PCR, while the TCRdb copy is restricted to in-frame clones and leaves out a portion. Of fewer than 200,000 clones detected, over 85% appear once; the ten largest clones hold around 1.5%. Source material: blood. Receptor source: a man younger than 40 in good health.

The chain has TRBV4-1 and TRBJ1-5; the D gene is possibly TRBD1 (6 bases). Deletions cut 4 bases from V and 4 bases from J, with 14 bases between. Germline V gene data show CDR1 as MGHRA and CDR2 as YSYEKL. This CDR3 spans 15 amino acids. CDR3 nucleotides: TGCGCCAGCAGCCCTACAGGGCTCGAGAATCAGCCCCAGCATTTT. Protein: CASSPTGLENQPQHF.

This chain uses TRBV5-1 with TRBJ2-7; D is uncertain. The V end was cut by 0 bases, the J end by 2 bases, with 9 bases between. The CDR3 spans 14 residues. Germline loops: CDR1 SGHRS, CDR2 YFSETQ. CDR3 nucleotide sequence: TGCGCCAGCAGCTTGGAGGACCGTGCCTACGAGCAGTACTTC. Protein sequence: CASSLEDRAYEQYF.

The rearrangement joins TRBV21-1 to TRBJ2-7. TRBV21-1 counts as a pseudogene. There are 12 residues in the CDR3. The CDR3 DNA reads TGTGCCAGCAGCCCGATCTCCTACGAGCAGTACTTC. Translating it yields CASSPISYEQYF.

This chain joins TRBV9 and TRBJ2-3, with unresolved D. CDR3 length equals 14 residues. From germline, CDR1 is SGDLS and CDR2 YYNGEE. The germline V and J ends were trimmed by 0 bases and 0 bases, with 5 bases remaining between them. CDR3 protein: CASSVGPSTDTQYF. CDR3 coding DNA: TGTGCCAGCAGCGTAGGCCCTAGCACAGATACGCAGTATTTT.

The chain couples TRBV6-2 or TRBV6-3 to TRBJ2-5, with TRBD2 identical over 9 bases. Germline assignment: CDR1 MNHEY and CDR2 SVGEGT. The V and J ends lost 6 bases and 3 bases, in that order; junction bases with no gene match: 8. The CDR3 loop spans 15 amino acids. For the CDR3, the DNA is TGTGCCAGCAGCCCCCGGTTAGCGGGAGAAGAGACCCAGTACTTC. Amino acids: CASSPRLAGEETQYF.

V usage is TRBV6-5 and J usage is TRBJ2-1; D gene ambiguous. V lost 6 bases, J lost 0 bases, and 12 bases lay in between. Germline CDR1 is MNHEY and CDR2 is SVGAGI. The CDR3 has 15 amino acids. In DNA, the CDR3 is TGTGCCAGCAGCCCCTATTCCGGCTCCTACAATGAGCAGTTCTTC. Protein: CASSPYSGSYNEQFF.

Here the CDR3 DNA reads TGTGCCAGCAGAACGGGGGGGTACGGTGATAACTATGGCTACACCTTC. The encoded protein is CASRTGGYGDNYGYTF. This chain uses TRBV4-2 with TRBJ1-2, with D possibly being TRBD1 (5 bases). V was shortened by 6 bases and J by 1 base, with 18 bases between the two germline ends. The germline gives CDR1 LGHNA, CDR2 YNFKEQ. This CDR3 has 16 amino acids.

The rearrangement uses TRBV7-9 and TRBJ2-7; the D gene is possibly TRBD2 (5 bases). From germline, CDR1 is SEHNR and CDR2 FQNEAQ (reference sequence). This CDR3 has 13 amino acids. Trimming removed 4 bases at V and 4 bases at J, with 11 bases between. The CDR3 nucleotides read TGTGCCAGCAGCTCGTCGTCGGGGTACGAGCAGTACTTC. Its protein is CASSSSSGYEQYF.

This clone was seen just once. CDR3 amino acids: CASSVEPRGYEQYF. The CDR3 DNA is TGTGCCAGCAGCGTAGAGCCCAGGGGGTACGAGCAGTACTTC. The rearrangement uses TRBV6-2 or TRBV6-3 and TRBJ2-7, with 7 bases that match TRBD1. Trimming at V came to 6 bases and at J to 4 bases, leaving 9 bases not matched to a gene. The CDR3 is made up of 14 amino acids. From germline, CDR1 is MNHEY and CDR2 SVGEGT.

The chain has TRBV7-6 and TRBJ2-1, with D perhaps matching TRBD2 (7 bases). The CDR3 runs 16 residues. V lost 0 bases, J lost 4 bases, and 13 bases lay in between. The germline gives CDR1 SGHVS, CDR2 FNYEAQ. This CDR3 reads CASSLANGGRYNEQFF. For the CDR3, the DNA is TGTGCCAGCAGCTTAGCGAACGGGGGGCGGTACAATGAGCAGTTCTTC.

V usage is TRBV11-2 and J usage is TRBJ2-3; 10 bases line up with TRBD2. Unmatched junction bases numbered 11, after V lost 5 bases and J lost 3 bases. CDR1 and CDR2 (germline): SGHAT, FQNNGV. This CDR3 is built from 17 residues. CDR3 nucleotides: TGTGCCAGCAGCCCTACGAGCGGGGGGGCCAGAACAGATACGCAGTATTTT. It translates to CASSPTSGGARTDTQYF.

In the case of this clone: At the DNA level, this CDR3 is encoded by other sequences in the same sample as well. This sequence joins TRBV5-1 and TRBJ2-7; D is ambiguous. Germline V lookup: CDR1 SGHRS, CDR2 YFSETQ. Trimming stripped 5 bases from V and 1 base from J, with 4 bases between. The CDR3 covers 11 residues. CDR3 region: CASSSSYEQYF. The CDR3 DNA reads as TGCGCCAGCAGTTCATCCTACGAGCAGTACTTC. Using reference TRBV5-1 and TRBJ2-7 for the parts outside the CDR3, the full variable domain is KAGVTQTPRYLIKTRGQQVTLSCSPISGHRSVSWYQQTPGQGLQFLFEYFSETQRNKGNFPGRFSGRQFSNSRSEMNVSTLELGDSALYLCASSSSYEQYFGPGTRLTVT.

The chain is built from TRBV27 and TRBJ2-7; D might be TRBD2 (6 bases). The CDR3 runs 14 residues. Germline assignment: CDR1 MNHEY and CDR2 SMNVEV (reference sequence). Trimming pared 2 bases from V and 2 bases from J, leaving 10 bases between. The CDR3 loop reads CASSLRRGTYEQYF. The DNA of the CDR3 is TGTGCCAGCAGTTTAAGGCGGGGTACCTACGAGCAGTACTTC.

This chain links TRBV4-1 with TRBJ2-1, with D possibly TRBD2 on 6 matching bases. Trimming shortened V by 0 bases and J by 0 bases, and 15 bases separated the two germline ends. Germline CDR1 reads MGHRA; CDR2 reads YSYEKL. The CDR3 loop spans 18 amino acids. The CDR3 reads CASSQDRGSAGSYNEQFF. DNA for the CDR3: TGCGCCAGCAGCCAAGATCGGGGCTCAGCGGGCTCCTACAATGAGCAGTTCTTC.

This clone has only one observation. J is TRBJ1-1 and V is TRBV9; TRBD1 matches 8 bases. CDR1 and CDR2 (germline): SGDLS, YYNGEE. The CDR3 loop spans 13 amino acids. The V and J ends lost 4 bases and 3 bases, in that order; junction bases with no gene match: 2. The CDR3 spells CASSIQGDTEAFF. CDR3 bases: TGTGCCAGCAGCATACAGGGGGACACTGAAGCTTTCTTT.

J is TRBJ1-2 and V is TRBV11-2, with 9 bases that match TRBD1. The CDR3 extends over 14 amino acids. Trimming removed 5 bases from V and 6 bases from J; junction bases left unmatched: 7. Germline lookup yields CDR1 SGHAT and CDR2 FQNNGV. As DNA, the CDR3 is TGTGCCAGCAGCCGACAGGGGGAGAGGAATGGCTACACCTTC. Protein sequence: CASSRQGERNGYTF. The variable domain in full, completed from reference TRBV11-2 and TRBJ1-2, reads EAGVAQSPRYKIIEKRQSVAFWCNPISGHATLYWYQQILGQGPKLLIQFQNNGVVDDSQLPKDRFSAERLKGVDSTLKIQPAKLEDSAVYLCASSRQGERNGYTFGSGTRLTVV.

The J gene is TRBJ2-6, the V gene TRBV11-2, with D perhaps matching TRBD1 or TRBD2 (6 bases each). The CDR3 length is 16 residues. Germline loops: CDR1 SGHAT, CDR2 FQNNGV. Between the trimmed V and J ends, which lost 3 bases and 2 bases, there was a span of 11 bases. CDR3 bases: TGTGCCAGCAGCTTCAATCGGGGGCCTGGGGCCAACGTCCTGACTTTC. Residues: CASSFNRGPGANVLTF. Full variable domain (outside the CDR3, taken from reference TRBV11-2 and TRBJ2-6): EAGVAQSPRYKIIEKRQSVAFWCNPISGHATLYWYQQILGQGPKLLIQFQNNGVVDDSQLPKDRFSAERLKGVDSTLKIQPAKLEDSAVYLCASSFNRGPGANVLTFGAGSRLTVL.

The count of this clone is one. The J gene is TRBJ1-2, the V gene TRBV7-9; tentative D call: TRBD1 (5 bases). Germline V CDR1 and CDR2: SEHNR, FQNEAQ (reference sequence). The CDR3 length is 13 residues. Between the trimmed V and J ends, which lost 6 bases and 2 bases, there was a span of 10 bases. CDR3 nucleotide sequence: TGTGCCAGCAGAAAGCAGGGCAACTATGGCTACACCTTC. Amino acid sequence: CASRKQGNYGYTF.